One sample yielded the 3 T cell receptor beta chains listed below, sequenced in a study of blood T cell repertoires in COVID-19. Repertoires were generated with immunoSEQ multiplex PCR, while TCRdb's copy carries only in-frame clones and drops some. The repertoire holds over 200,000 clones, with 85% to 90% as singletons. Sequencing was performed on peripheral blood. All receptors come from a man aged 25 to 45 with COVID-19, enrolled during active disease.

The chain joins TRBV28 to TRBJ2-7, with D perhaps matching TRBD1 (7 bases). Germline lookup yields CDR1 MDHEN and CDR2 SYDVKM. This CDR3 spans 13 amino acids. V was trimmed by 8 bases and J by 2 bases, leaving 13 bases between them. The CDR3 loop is CASGSGGTYEQYF. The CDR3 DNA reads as TGTGCCAGCGGCTCAGGGGGGACCTACGAGCAGTACTTC.

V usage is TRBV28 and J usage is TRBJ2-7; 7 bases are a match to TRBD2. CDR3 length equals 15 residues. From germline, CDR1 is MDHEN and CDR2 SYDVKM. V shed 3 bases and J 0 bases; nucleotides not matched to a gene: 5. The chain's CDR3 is CASSFAGESSYEQYF. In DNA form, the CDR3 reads TGTGCCAGCAGTTTCGCGGGGGAGTCCTCCTACGAGCAGTACTTC.

As DNA, the CDR3 is TGTGCCAGCAGCTTCCGCGGGGGGAGAGGCCAAGAGACCCAGTACTTC. It yields the protein CASSFRGGRGQETQYF. This sequence joins TRBV7-9 and TRBJ2-5; 8 bases fit TRBD2. CDR1 is SEHNR and CDR2 is FQNEAQ in the germline V gene (reference sequence). Unmatched junction bases numbered 7, after V lost 3 bases and J lost 1 base. The CDR3 is 16 amino acids.